One and the same sample provided the 32 T cell receptor beta chains below, sequenced in a study of identical twins. TCRdb called the 5' RACE reads again in MiXCR, with one record for every CDR3 protein. Of about 450,000 distinct CDR3 sequences in the sample, around 20% are singletons; the top ten hold around 10%. Source material: naive T cells sorted from blood. The receptor set was obtained from a man aged 50 to 60 in good health.

This clonotype occurred once. The rearrangement links TRBV29-1 to TRBJ2-1; no clear D. The length of the CDR3 is 12 residues. CDR1 is SQVTM, CDR2 ANQGSEA, per germline. The ends were cut back, 4 bases at V and 5 bases at J, with 9 bases in the middle. CDR3 DNA sequence: TGCAGCGTTGTCCCCTACAACAATGAGCAGTTCTTC. It specifies CSVVPYNNEQFF.

The chain uses TRBV20-1 and TRBJ2-7; 8 bases align to TRBD2. There are 13 residues in the CDR3. The germline gives CDR1 DFQATT, CDR2 SNEGSKA (reference sequence). Unmatched junction bases numbered 4, after V lost 3 bases and J lost 3 bases. In DNA, the CDR3 is TGCAGTGCTAGGGCACTAGCGGTCTACGAGCAGTACTTC. It yields the protein CSARALAVYEQYF.

This clonotype was detected ten times or more. This chain uses TRBV20-1 with TRBJ2-7; 8 nucleotides align to TRBD2. This CDR3 contains 13 residues. Per the germline V gene, CDR1 is DFQATT and CDR2 is SNEGSKA (reference sequence). V lost 1 base and J lost 2; bases outside the gene matches: 1. The CDR3 sequence: CSARAGGTYEQYF. CDR3 DNA: TGCAGTGCTAGAGCGGGAGGGACCTACGAGCAGTACTTC.

The CDR3 sequence is CASSVGLAGRNEQFF. The DNA for the CDR3 is TGTGCCAGCAGTGTAGGACTAGCGGGACGGAATGAGCAGTTCTTC. V usage is TRBV28 and J usage is TRBJ2-1, with TRBD2 matching over 12 bases. Unmatched junction bases numbered 6, after V lost 5 bases and J lost 7 bases. The CDR3 is made up of 15 amino acids. The germline CDR1 and CDR2 sequences are MDHEN and SYDVKM.

This clonotype was detected only a few times. This chain uses TRBV10-3 with TRBJ2-5; 11 nucleotides line up with TRBD2. Germline CDR1 reads ENHRY; CDR2 reads SYGVKD. The CDR3 is 16 amino acids. J was trimmed by 5 bases and V by 0 bases; bases with no gene match: 5. The CDR3 loop is CAISESSGRARETQYF. The CDR3 nucleotides are TGTGCCATCAGTGAGTCTAGCGGGAGGGCCCGGGAGACCCAGTACTTC.

The chain uses TRBV18 and TRBJ2-5, with D perhaps matching TRBD2 (6 bases). CDR1 and CDR2 from the germline V gene are KGHSH and LQKENI. The V end lost 2 bases, the J end lost 0 bases, and 7 bases lay between the germline ends. This CDR3 is built from 14 residues. CDR3 sequence (DNA): TGTGCCAGCTCACCAGGACTAAACCAAGAGACCCAGTACTTC. Translated: CASSPGLNQETQYF.

Ten or more counts support this clonotype. The chain couples TRBV3-1 to TRBJ1-1, with 11 bases lining up with TRBD1. Per the germline V gene, CDR1 is LGHDT and CDR2 is YNNKEL (reference sequence). The ends lost 7 bases at V and 4 bases at J; junction bases unmatched: 5. The CDR3 runs to 14 residues. The CDR3 is CASTTGTGGTEAFF. As DNA, the CDR3 is TGTGCCAGCACCACCGGGACAGGGGGCACTGAAGCTTTCTTT.

V and J are TRBV24-1 and TRBJ2-7; a possible D gene is TRBD2 (7 bases). The germline gives CDR1 KGHDR, CDR2 SFDVKD. V lost 4 bases, J lost 6 bases, and 15 bases lay in between. The CDR3 runs 14 residues. CDR3 bases: TGTGCCACCAGTGAGGGGGGGGGCGATTCCGAGCAGTACTTC. Translating gives CATSEGGGDSEQYF.

Ten or more counts support this clonotype. This chain links TRBV29-1 with TRBJ1-4, with a weak D call TRBD1 (5 bases). Germline values: CDR1 SQVTM, CDR2 ANQGSEA. This CDR3 region has 13 residues. The V and J ends lost 6 bases and 3 bases respectively, with 11 bases between them. CDR3 DNA sequence: TGCAGCGTGGGGGGAAGCCCTAATGAAAAACTGTTTTTT. This encodes CSVGGSPNEKLFF.

This clonotype was seen more than once but under ten times. V and J are TRBV27 and TRBJ2-2, with no clear D. Germline-derived CDR1 and CDR2 are MNHEY and SMNVEV (reference sequence). Between the trimmed V and J ends, which lost 3 bases and 0 bases, there was a span of 8 bases. This CDR3 is 15 amino acids long. DNA of the CDR3: TGTGCCAGCAGTTTTCAGTACGCGAACACCGGGGAGCTGTTTTTT. Its translation: CASSFQYANTGELFF.

This clonotype has only a few counts. The rearrangement uses TRBV6-5 and TRBJ1-2, with D possibly matching TRBD1 (6 bases). This CDR3 region has 14 residues. Germline loops: CDR1 MNHEY, CDR2 SVGAGI. V was clipped by 2 bases and J by 3 bases, with 10 bases between them. The CDR3 loop is CASSYTDSYYGYTF. In nucleotides, the CDR3 is TGTGCCAGCAGTTACACGGACAGCTACTATGGCTACACCTTC.

This clonotype was seen only a few times. This CDR3 is CASSPNPGEDTDTQYF. For the CDR3, the DNA is TGTGCCAGCAGCCCAAACCCGGGGGAGGACACAGATACGCAGTATTTT. The V gene is TRBV7-8, the J gene TRBJ2-3; TRBD2 is a possible D gene (6 bases). This CDR3 contains 16 residues. Germline V gene data show CDR1 as SGHVS and CDR2 as FQNEAQ. Trimming stripped 5 bases from V and 2 bases from J, with 17 bases between.

The CDR3 DNA sequence: TGCAGTGCTGAAGCCCCCCTCACAGATACGCAGTATTTT. It encodes CSAEAPLTDTQYF. V is TRBV20-1 and J is TRBJ2-3; D ambiguous. CDR3 size: 13 residues. Trimming removed 5 bases from V and 2 bases from J, with 11 bases in between. Looked up from germline, CDR1 is DFQATT and CDR2 is SNEGSKA (reference sequence).

This clonotype was observed a handful of times. This chain uses TRBV4-2 with TRBJ2-7; tentative D call: TRBD2 (5 bases). The CDR3 sequence is 14 residues long. CDR1 and CDR2 (germline): LGHNA, YNFKEQ. V gave up 0 bases and J gave up 4 bases, with 10 bases separating them. The CDR3, as DNA: TGTGCCAGCAGCCAAGACCTGCCGGGGTACGAGCAGTACTTC. It translates to CASSQDLPGYEQYF.

The chain combines TRBV4-1 with TRBJ1-1; maybe TRBD1 (6 bases). The CDR3 covers 14 residues. Trimming cost V 8 bases and J 1 base, with 14 bases left between them. The V gene's germline CDR1 is MGHRA and CDR2 YSYEKL. The CDR3 DNA reads TGCGCCAGCCAGGGGCGAGTAGGGAACACTGAAGCTTTCTTT. Translation: CASQGRVGNTEAFF.

This clonotype was observed many times. V gene TRBV12-3 or TRBV12-4 combines with J gene TRBJ1-6; TRBD1 is a possible D gene (5 bases). With 3 bases removed from V and 4 bases from J, the gap between germline ends came to 7 bases. This CDR3 region has 14 residues. CDR3 region: CASSLGLYNSPLHF. The CDR3 DNA sequence: TGTGCCAGCAGTTTGGGGCTTTATAATTCACCCCTCCACTTT.

The chain has TRBV4-3 and TRBJ2-7; unclear D gene. Germline V gives CDR1 LGHNA, CDR2 YSLEER. Trimming shortened V by 3 bases and J by 12 bases, and 18 bases separated the two germline ends. The CDR3 length is 13 residues. The chain's CDR3 is CASSQAGASTLYF. Here the CDR3 DNA reads TGCGCCAGCAGCCAGGCCGGCGCCTCCACGTTGTACTTC.

This clonotype was found many times. The chain combines TRBV4-3 with TRBJ2-1, with TRBD2 matching over 10 bases. There are 18 residues in the CDR3. CDR1 and CDR2 (germline): LGHNA, YSLEER. J gave up 4 bases and V 4 bases, and 13 bases lay outside the gene matches. This CDR3 reads CASSLSGASGGLYNEQFF. DNA for the CDR3: TGCGCCAGCAGCCTTTCGGGGGCTAGCGGGGGCCTTTACAATGAGCAGTTCTTC.

With regard to this clonotype: A much more abundant neighbour one base away suggests this may be a read error. This sequence joins TRBV5-6 and TRBJ2-7; unclear D gene. Between the trimmed V and J ends, which lost 2 bases and 3 bases, there was a span of 3 bases. The CDR3 runs to 11 residues. Germline lookup yields CDR1 SGHDT and CDR2 YYEEEE. The DNA for the CDR3 is TGTGCCAGCAGCTTCCTCTACGAGCAGTACTTC. Residues: CASSFLYEQYF.

V usage is TRBV10-3 and J usage is TRBJ1-3; the D gene is possibly TRBD1 (6 bases). The germline CDR1 and CDR2 sequences are ENHRY and SYGVKD. The CDR3 runs to 13 residues. Trimming removed 4 bases from V and 2 bases from J, with 6 bases in between. DNA for the CDR3: TGTGCCATCAGTGGGACAGCTGGAAACACCATATATTTT. Translation gives CAISGTAGNTIYF.

This clonotype appeared many times. The chain employs TRBV29-1 and TRBJ2-2; TRBD1 might be the D (6 bases). This CDR3 contains 14 residues. V was trimmed by 3 bases and J by 7 bases, leaving 15 bases between them. Per germline, CDR1 SQVTM and CDR2 ANQGSEA. For the CDR3, the DNA is TGCAGCGTTGAGGGGCAGGGGACCGGCGGGGAGCTGTTTTTT. It encodes CSVEGQGTGGELFF.

The chain uses TRBV20-1 and TRBJ1-4; D may be TRBD1 (5 bases). Deletions cut 2 bases from V and 0 bases from J, with 10 bases between. Germline loops: CDR1 DFQATT, CDR2 SNEGSKA (reference sequence). The CDR3 is made up of 15 amino acids. DNA for the CDR3: TGCAGTGCTAGACAGGGATCTGCAACTAATGAAAAACTGTTTTTT. Its translation: CSARQGSATNEKLFF.

At least ten counts were recorded for this clonotype. V usage is TRBV5-1 and J usage is TRBJ2-5; perhaps D is TRBD1 or TRBD2 (6 bases each). V was trimmed by 3 bases and J by 5 bases, leaving 20 bases between them. The CDR3 sequence is 16 residues long. Germline V gene lookup returns CDR1 SGHRS and CDR2 YFSETQ. The CDR3 reads CASSYYRDNRGETQYF. In DNA, the CDR3 is TGCGCCAGCAGCTATTATCGGGACAATCGGGGGGAGACCCAGTACTTC.

This clonotype was picked up many times. The chain carries TRBV10-3 and TRBJ2-3; D is ambiguous. This CDR3 contains 14 residues. CDR1 and CDR2 from the germline V gene are ENHRY and SYGVKD. The V end lost 6 bases, the J end lost 6 bases, and 16 bases lay between the germline ends. CDR3 nucleotides: TGTGCCATCAGCCCGGGCCAAAGGTCGGATACGCAGTATTTT. It yields the protein CAISPGQRSDTQYF.

This clonotype was picked up a small number of times. This chain connects TRBV29-1 to TRBJ2-5; the match to TRBD2 covers 10 bases. J gave up 1 base and V 4 bases, and 9 bases lay outside the gene matches. CDR1 SQVTM and CDR2 ANQGSEA come from the germline V gene. This CDR3 is built from 16 residues. The DNA for the CDR3 is TGCAGCGTTGTTCTCTCGACTAGCGGGCTCCAAGAGACCCAGTACTTC. Protein sequence: CSVVLSTSGLQETQYF.

This clonotype was seen many times. V is TRBV20-1 and J is TRBJ1-5; D not certain. The CDR3 extends over 12 amino acids. The germline V and J ends were trimmed by 6 bases and 1 base, with 7 bases remaining between them. The germline V gene encodes CDR1 DFQATT and CDR2 SNEGSKA (reference sequence). The CDR3 here is CSAQWSNQPQHF. For the CDR3, the DNA is TGCAGTGCCCAGTGGAGCAATCAGCCCCAGCATTTT.

This rearrangement joins TRBV6-2 or TRBV6-3 to TRBJ2-7; D remains unclear. Trimming stripped 6 bases from V and 2 bases from J, with 8 bases between. The CDR3 totals 12 residues. The V gene's germline CDR1 is MNHEY and CDR2 SVGEGT. CDR3 DNA: TGTGCCAGCAGAAAAGACGCCTACGAGCAGTACTTC. It encodes CASRKDAYEQYF.

V gene TRBV9 combines with J gene TRBJ2-1, with D perhaps TRBD2 (5 bases). Germline V gives CDR1 SGDLS, CDR2 YYNGEE. This CDR3 is built from 16 residues. The V end lost 4 bases, the J end lost 7 bases, and 21 bases lay between the germline ends. This chain's CDR3 is CASSSRLADGGNEQFF. Written as DNA, the CDR3 is TGTGCCAGCAGCAGCCGGCTAGCCGATGGCGGGAATGAGCAGTTCTTC.

The V gene is TRBV11-2, the J gene TRBJ1-1; D not certain. The CDR3 consists of 13 residues. Germline values: CDR1 SGHAT, CDR2 FQNNGV. Trimming stripped 5 bases from V and 6 bases from J, with 13 bases between. The CDR3 DNA sequence: TGTGCCAGCAGCCCAAGGTGGGCCCCTGAAGCTTTCTTT. Protein sequence: CASSPRWAPEAFF.

This rearrangement joins TRBV30 to TRBJ1-3; no definite D call. Trimming took off 1 base at V and 1 base at J, with 11 bases between the two ends. From germline, CDR1 is GTSNPN and CDR2 SVGIG (reference sequence). This CDR3 comprises 15 residues. The CDR3 DNA is TGTGCCTGGAGTGCCCCTTTGAGATCTGGAAACACCATATATTTT. Translated: CAWSAPLRSGNTIYF.

This clonotype was seen ten or more times. This chain joins TRBV20-1 and TRBJ2-3; TRBD2 aligns across 9 bases. The germline V gene encodes CDR1 DFQATT and CDR2 SNEGSKA (reference sequence). The V segment lost 6 bases and the J segment 2 bases; nucleotides outside the gene matches: 6. This CDR3 is 14 amino acids long. CDR3 in DNA: TGCAGTGCACATAGCGGGGGCCCCACAGATACGCAGTATTTT. Translating it yields CSAHSGGPTDTQYF.

This clonotype has a handful of counts. The J gene is TRBJ2-4, the V gene TRBV20-1; possibly TRBD1 or TRBD2 for D (5 bases each). Trimming shortened V by 6 bases and J by 1 base, and 16 bases separated the two germline ends. The CDR3 runs to 15 residues. Germline CDR1 reads DFQATT; CDR2 reads SNEGSKA (reference sequence). The CDR3 coding sequence is TGCAGTGCCACCGGGACCGCGGCTGCCAAAAACATTCAGTACTTC. Protein: CSATGTAAAKNIQYF.